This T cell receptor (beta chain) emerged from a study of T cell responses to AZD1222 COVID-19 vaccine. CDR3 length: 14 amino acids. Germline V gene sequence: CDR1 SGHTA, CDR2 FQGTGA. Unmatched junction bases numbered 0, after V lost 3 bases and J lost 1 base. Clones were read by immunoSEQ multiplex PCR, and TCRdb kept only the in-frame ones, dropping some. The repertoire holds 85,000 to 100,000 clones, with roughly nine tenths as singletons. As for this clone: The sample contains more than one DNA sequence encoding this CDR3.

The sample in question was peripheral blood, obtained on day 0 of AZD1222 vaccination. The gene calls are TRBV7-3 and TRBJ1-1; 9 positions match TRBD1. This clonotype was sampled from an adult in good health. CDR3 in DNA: TGTGCCAGCAGCTTGACAGGGGGGAACACTGAAGCTTTCTTT. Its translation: CASSLTGGNTEAFF.